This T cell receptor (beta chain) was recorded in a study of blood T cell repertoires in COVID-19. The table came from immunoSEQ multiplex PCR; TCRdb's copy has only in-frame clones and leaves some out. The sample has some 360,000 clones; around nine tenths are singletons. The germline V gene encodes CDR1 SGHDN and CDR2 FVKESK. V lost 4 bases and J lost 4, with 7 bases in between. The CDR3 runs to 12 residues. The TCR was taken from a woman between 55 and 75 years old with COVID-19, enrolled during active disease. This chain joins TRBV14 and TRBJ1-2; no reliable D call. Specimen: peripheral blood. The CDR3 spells CASSLAIYGYTF. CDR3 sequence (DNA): TGTGCCAGCAGCCTTGCTATCTATGGCTACACCTTC.